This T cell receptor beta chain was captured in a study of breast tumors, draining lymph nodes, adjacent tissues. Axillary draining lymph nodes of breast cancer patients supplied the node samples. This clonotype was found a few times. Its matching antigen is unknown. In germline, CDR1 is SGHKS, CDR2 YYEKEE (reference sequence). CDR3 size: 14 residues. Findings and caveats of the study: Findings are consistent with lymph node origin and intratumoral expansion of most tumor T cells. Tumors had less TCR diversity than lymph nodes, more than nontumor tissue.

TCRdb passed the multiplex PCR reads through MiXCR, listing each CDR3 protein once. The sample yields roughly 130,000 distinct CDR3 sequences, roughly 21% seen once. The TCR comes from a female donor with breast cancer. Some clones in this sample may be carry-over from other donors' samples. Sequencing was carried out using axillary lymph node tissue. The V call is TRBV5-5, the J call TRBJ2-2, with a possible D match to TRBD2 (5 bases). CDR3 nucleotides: TGTGCAGTGGCCCAGCGGTTAAACACCGGGGAGCTGTTTTTT. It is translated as CAVAQRLNTGELFF.